The 8 T cell receptor beta chains given below trace back to one sample, sequenced in a study of spatial heterogeneity in lung cancer. Via MiXCR, TCRdb re-called the 5' RACE reads, giving one row per CDR3 protein. The data show about 48,000 distinct CDR3 sequences, approximately 5% seen once. Specified time point: sample taken at primary tumor resection. The sequenced sample was PBMCs, obtained at surgery. The source of these receptors is a male donor with early-stage non-small cell lung cancer.

Ten or more counts support this clonotype. This rearrangement joins TRBV3-1 to TRBJ2-7, with TRBD1 identical over 11 bases. The germline V gene encodes CDR1 LGHDT and CDR2 YNNKEL (reference sequence). The CDR3 spans 15 residues. Trimming cost V 4 bases and J 3 bases; bases outside gene matches: 5. The CDR3 protein is CASSRAGTGGYEQYF. Here the CDR3 DNA reads TGTGCCAGCAGCCGGGCCGGGACAGGGGGCTACGAGCAGTACTTC.

This clonotype was seen at least ten times. This rearrangement joins TRBV30 to TRBJ1-5; 7 bases are a match to TRBD1. The junction had 9 bases not matched to a gene; V was cut back by 2 bases and J by 5 bases. The CDR3 covers 15 residues. From germline, CDR1 is GTSNPN and CDR2 SVGIG (reference sequence). The CDR3 reads CAWSPGQLLDQPQHF. The CDR3 DNA reads TGTGCCTGGAGTCCGGGACAGCTACTAGATCAGCCCCAGCATTTT.

The table lists this clonotype with many counts. The chain recombines TRBV10-3 with TRBJ1-1, with D perhaps matching TRBD1 (5 bases). Germline-derived CDR1 and CDR2 are ENHRY and SYGVKD. This CDR3 spans 14 amino acids. V was shortened by 5 bases and J by 1 base, with 11 bases between the two germline ends. CDR3 nucleotide sequence: TGTGCCATCAGTCCCAGGGAGGCGAACACTGAAGCTTTCTTT. Translation: CAISPREANTEAFF.

This clonotype came up many times. The chain has TRBV4-2 and TRBJ2-7, with 9 bases fitting TRBD1. Trimming took 0 bases from V and 2 from J; bases not matched to a gene: 5. The CDR3 sequence is 16 residues long. CDR1 and CDR2 (germline): LGHNA, YNFKEQ. CDR3 region: CASSQEPGQGTYEQYF. The CDR3 DNA follows: TGTGCCAGCAGCCAAGAACCGGGACAGGGAACCTACGAGCAGTACTTC.

This clonotype has ten or more counts. The chain is built from TRBV5-1 and TRBJ2-3; TRBD1 matches 7 bases. The junction had 7 bases not matched to a gene; V was cut back by 4 bases and J by 2 bases. The CDR3 contains 15 residues. The germline V gene encodes CDR1 SGHRS and CDR2 YFSETQ. This CDR3 reads CASSPGQEDTDTQYF. The CDR3 DNA reads TGCGCCAGCAGCCCCGGACAGGAGGACACAGATACGCAGTATTTT.

This clonotype was seen only a few times. The chain links TRBV7-9 to TRBJ1-1; D is unresolved. The CDR3 has 13 amino acids. The V and J ends lost 2 bases and 4 bases respectively, with 8 bases between them. Looked up from germline, CDR1 is SEHNR and CDR2 is FQNEAQ (reference sequence). The CDR3 DNA reads TGTGCCAGCAGCTTAAACCGGGGCACTGAAGCTTTCTTT. Protein: CASSLNRGTEAFF.

This clonotype was recorded many times. The chain links TRBV12-3 or TRBV12-4 to TRBJ1-3; 7 bases fit TRBD1. V dropped 10 bases and J dropped 0; count of bases not matched to a gene: 9. The CDR3 covers 15 residues. The CDR3 bases are TGTGCCACCACCGGGACAGCCTTCTCTGGAAACACCATATATTTT. Encoded protein: CATTGTAFSGNTIYF.

This clonotype was seen repeatedly, ten times or more. The chain couples TRBV10-3 to TRBJ2-1; 14 bases match TRBD2. The CDR3 spans 17 residues. The V segment lost 11 bases and the J segment 7 bases; nucleotides outside the gene matches: 16. Germline CDR1 is ENHRY and CDR2 is SYGVKD. As DNA, the CDR3 is TGTGCCTTCGGGACTAGCGGGAGTCCACACAACATTAATGAGCAGTTCTTC. This gives the protein CAFGTSGSPHNINEQFF.